The rows below give T cell receptor beta chains drawn from one sample of a study. TCRdb recomputed calls from the 5' RACE reads with MiXCR, one row per CDR3 protein. Among 7,300 or so distinct CDR3 sequences, roughly 37% were seen once, and the ten largest hold approximately 4.4%. The specimen sequenced was memory CD4+ T cells sorted from blood. The receptor source for this set is a female donor with breast cancer. The CDR3 runs from the conserved cysteine through the conserved F or W. The D gene is left open where the match is weak. Clone size is given for some rows only: seen once, a few or many times, or a class if the clone is expanded.

v_gene: TRBV19; j_gene: TRBJ1-6; abundance: medium-sized; d_gene: .; CDR3nt: TGTGCCAGTAGGACCGGGACGCCCTATAATTCACCCCTCCACTTT; CDR3aa: CASRTGTPYNSPLHF
v_gene: TRBV6-2/TRBV6-3; j_gene: TRBJ2-5; abundance: .; d_gene: .; CDR3nt: TGTGCCAGCAGCCACGCGGGGAGCCGGTACCAAGAGACCCAGTACTTC; CDR3aa: CASSHAGSRYQETQYF
v_gene: TRBV30; j_gene: TRBJ1-1; abundance: .; d_gene: .; CDR3nt: TGTGCCTGGGCGGTGGGGACTGAAGCTTTCTTT; CDR3aa: CAWAVGTEAFF
v_gene: TRBV11-2; j_gene: TRBJ2-3; abundance: .; d_gene: .; CDR3nt: TGTGCCAGCAGCTCCTCAAGACTAGTAGGCACAGATACGCAGTATTTT; CDR3aa: CASSSSRLVGTDTQYF
v_gene: TRBV20-1; j_gene: TRBJ2-5; abundance: .; d_gene: .; CDR3nt: TGCAGTGCTAGAGATCGAACTGGCCGAATACAAGAGACCCAGTACTTC; CDR3aa: CSARDRTGRIQETQYF
v_gene: TRBV24-1; j_gene: TRBJ2-1; abundance: few; d_gene: TRBD1; CDR3nt: TGTGCCACCACGGACAGGGGGGCTCGAAGCGATGAGCAGTTCTTC; CDR3aa: CATTDRGARSDEQFF
v_gene: TRBV4-3; j_gene: TRBJ1-1; abundance: .; d_gene: TRBD1; CDR3nt: TGCGCCAGCAGCCTGCAGACAGGGTCTGATGAAGCTTTCTTT; CDR3aa: CASSLQTGSDEAFF
v_gene: TRBV20-1; j_gene: TRBJ2-7; abundance: .; d_gene: .; CDR3nt: TGCAGTGCTAAAACAGACAGCGCCGAGCAGTACTTC; CDR3aa: CSAKTDSAEQYF
v_gene: TRBV14; j_gene: TRBJ2-4; abundance: .; d_gene: .; CDR3nt: TGTGCCAGCAGCCAAACTAGCAACATTCAGTACTTC; CDR3aa: CASSQTSNIQYF
v_gene: TRBV2; j_gene: TRBJ1-1; abundance: .; d_gene: TRBD1; CDR3nt: TGTGCCAGCAGGGTCCGGACAGGGGGGACTGAAGCTTTCTTT; CDR3aa: CASRVRTGGTEAFF
v_gene: TRBV25-1; j_gene: TRBJ2-2; abundance: medium-sized; d_gene: .; CDR3nt: TGTGCCAGCAGGGCGGGCCGGTGGTCCGGGGAGCTGTTTTTT; CDR3aa: CASRAGRWSGELFF
v_gene: TRBV6-6; j_gene: TRBJ2-7; abundance: .; d_gene: .; CDR3nt: TGTGCCAGCTGTAAAAATCCCTTCCCCTACGAGCAGTACTTC; CDR3aa: CASCKNPFPYEQYF
v_gene: TRBV12-3/TRBV12-4; j_gene: TRBJ1-2; abundance: medium-sized; d_gene: .; CDR3nt: TGTGCCAGCGGACGACTACTTAATAACTATGGCTACACCTTC; CDR3aa: CASGRLLNNYGYTF
v_gene: TRBV7-9; j_gene: TRBJ1-1; abundance: few; d_gene: .; CDR3nt: TGTGCCAGCAGCTTACAGGGGCGAGGGAACACTGAAGCTTTCTTT; CDR3aa: CASSLQGRGNTEAFF
v_gene: TRBV6-5; j_gene: TRBJ1-1; abundance: .; d_gene: .; CDR3nt: TGTGCCAGCGGCCGGACTGAAGCTTTCTTT; CDR3aa: CASGRTEAFF
v_gene: TRBV11-2; j_gene: TRBJ2-1; abundance: few; d_gene: TRBD1; CDR3nt: TGTGCCAGCAGCCAAACAACTCAGGGGGCGAGGTTCTTC; CDR3aa: CASSQTTQGARFF
v_gene: TRBV18; j_gene: TRBJ2-7; abundance: .; d_gene: .; CDR3nt: TGTGCCAGCTCACCGACAGTCGCCGACTCCTACGAGCAGTACTTC; CDR3aa: CASSPTVADSYEQYF
v_gene: TRBV11-2; j_gene: TRBJ2-6; abundance: .; d_gene: TRBD1; CDR3nt: TGCGCCAGCAGCACAGGGGTGAGGACAGGGAATTCTGGGGCCAACGTCCTGATTTTC; CDR3aa: CASSTGVRTGNSGANVLIF
v_gene: TRBV4-1; j_gene: TRBJ1-2; abundance: .; d_gene: .; CDR3nt: TGCGCCAGCAGCCAATCCAGCGGGGGCGGTGGCTACACCTTC; CDR3aa: CASSQSSGGGGYTF
v_gene: TRBV20-1; j_gene: TRBJ2-5; abundance: medium-sized; d_gene: .; CDR3nt: TGCAGTGCAAGCGACAGGGAGACCCAGTACTTC; CDR3aa: CSASDRETQYF
v_gene: TRBV28; j_gene: TRBJ2-6; abundance: few; d_gene: .; CDR3nt: TGTGCCATCTCGACAGGAACTGGGGCCAACGTCCTGACTTTC; CDR3aa: CAISTGTGANVLTF
v_gene: TRBV10-3; j_gene: TRBJ1-4; abundance: .; d_gene: .; CDR3nt: TGTGCCATCAGTGAGTCGGAGCCCGGAGGTAATGATCAGGATGAAAAACTGTTTTTT; CDR3aa: CAISESEPGGNDQDEKLFF
v_gene: TRBV3-1; j_gene: TRBJ2-3; abundance: .; d_gene: TRBD1; CDR3nt: TGTGCCAGCAGCCAAGATGCTAGGACAGGGGGCACAGATACGCAGTATTTT; CDR3aa: CASSQDARTGGTDTQYF
v_gene: TRBV5-4; j_gene: TRBJ2-5; abundance: .; d_gene: TRBD2; CDR3nt: TGTGCCAGCAGCCGACTAGCGGGGGAACAAGAGACCCAGTACTTC; CDR3aa: CASSRLAGEQETQYF
v_gene: TRBV4-2; j_gene: TRBJ1-1; abundance: .; d_gene: .; CDR3nt: TGTGCCAGCAGCTCCCTGCTGGCCCAGGGTACTGAAGCTTTCTTT; CDR3aa: CASSSLLAQGTEAFF
v_gene: TRBV24-1; j_gene: TRBJ2-2; abundance: .; d_gene: .; CDR3nt: TGTGCCACCAGTGATTTGCGAGGGAGTGGCACCGGGGAGCTGTTTTTT; CDR3aa: CATSDLRGSGTGELFF
v_gene: TRBV12-3/TRBV12-4; j_gene: TRBJ2-1; abundance: .; d_gene: .; CDR3nt: TGTGCCAGCAGTCCAATGTATCCGAGCAATGAGCAGTTCTTC; CDR3aa: CASSPMYPSNEQFF
v_gene: TRBV12-3/TRBV12-4; j_gene: TRBJ1-2; abundance: .; d_gene: .; CDR3nt: TGTGCCAGCAGTTTGGGACGAGGGGGTGGCTACACCTTC; CDR3aa: CASSLGRGGGYTF
v_gene: TRBV20-1; j_gene: TRBJ2-2; abundance: .; d_gene: TRBD2; CDR3nt: TGCAGTGCTTTCCGGACTAGCGGGGGGGCGGGAACCGGGGAGCTGTTTTTT; CDR3aa: CSAFRTSGGAGTGELFF
v_gene: TRBV6-5; j_gene: TRBJ2-6; abundance: .; d_gene: .; CDR3nt: TGTGCCAGCAGGGCCAAACCCGGCCCTGGGGCCAACGTCCTGACTTTC; CDR3aa: CASRAKPGPGANVLTF
v_gene: TRBV20-1; j_gene: TRBJ2-5; abundance: .; d_gene: .; CDR3nt: TGCAGTGCAGGAGGCTGGGGGGCGGTCGGGACCCAGTACTTC; CDR3aa: CSAGGWGAVGTQYF
v_gene: TRBV5-6; j_gene: TRBJ2-2; abundance: .; d_gene: TRBD1; CDR3nt: TGTGCCAGCAGCCTAAGGCAGGGGGCTGTCGGGGAGCTGTTTTTT; CDR3aa: CASSLRQGAVGELFF
v_gene: TRBV12-3/TRBV12-4; j_gene: TRBJ2-7; abundance: few; d_gene: TRBD1; CDR3nt: TGTGCCAGCAGCCGAAGGACAGGGGGCTTAGAGCAGTACTTC; CDR3aa: CASSRRTGGLEQYF
v_gene: TRBV4-3; j_gene: TRBJ1-5; abundance: few; d_gene: .; CDR3nt: TGCGCCAGCAGCCAATTAACAAATCAGCCCCAGCATTTT; CDR3aa: CASSQLTNQPQHF
v_gene: TRBV7-9; j_gene: TRBJ1-6; abundance: few; d_gene: .; CDR3nt: TGTGCCAGCAGCTTAGTCGCAGATTCACCCCTCCACTTT; CDR3aa: CASSLVADSPLHF
v_gene: TRBV7-2; j_gene: TRBJ2-3; abundance: .; d_gene: .; CDR3nt: TGTGCCAGCAGCCCTGGAACCCCAGATACGCAGTATTTT; CDR3aa: CASSPGTPDTQYF
v_gene: TRBV29-1; j_gene: TRBJ1-1; abundance: .; d_gene: .; CDR3nt: TGCAGCGTTGATACGGGGGAGACTGAAGCTTTCTTT; CDR3aa: CSVDTGETEAFF
v_gene: TRBV3-1; j_gene: TRBJ1-6; abundance: medium-sized; d_gene: .; CDR3nt: TGTGCCAGCAGCCAAGCGCCAGGGCGGCTTAGATCACCCCTCCACTTT; CDR3aa: CASSQAPGRLRSPLHF
v_gene: TRBV11-2; j_gene: TRBJ2-3; abundance: once; d_gene: .; CDR3nt: TGTGCCAGCAGTCACACAGATACGCAGTATTTT; CDR3aa: CASSHTDTQYF
v_gene: TRBV21-1; j_gene: TRBJ1-5; abundance: .; d_gene: .; CDR3nt: TGTGCCAGCAGCACGGACAGGGGATGCAATCAGCCCCAGCATTTT; CDR3aa: CASSTDRGCNQPQHF
v_gene: TRBV7-2; j_gene: TRBJ2-2; abundance: few; d_gene: .; CDR3nt: TGTGCCAGCAGCCTGGACGGTCTGAGGGGCACCGGGGAGCTGTTTTTT; CDR3aa: CASSLDGLRGTGELFF
v_gene: TRBV12-3/TRBV12-4; j_gene: TRBJ1-3; abundance: few; d_gene: TRBD1; CDR3nt: TGTGCCAGCAGTTTCGGGCAGGGGGCGAACACCATATATTTT; CDR3aa: CASSFGQGANTIYF
v_gene: TRBV7-6; j_gene: TRBJ2-5; abundance: .; d_gene: .; CDR3nt: TGTGCCAGCAGCATCGAGACTAGAACCGTACCCCAGTACTTC; CDR3aa: CASSIETRTVPQYF
v_gene: TRBV7-7; j_gene: TRBJ2-5; abundance: .; d_gene: TRBD1; CDR3nt: TGTGCCAGCAGCGCAGTTGGGACAGGGAAAGAGACCCAGTACTTC; CDR3aa: CASSAVGTGKETQYF
v_gene: TRBV20-1; j_gene: TRBJ1-5; abundance: .; d_gene: .; CDR3nt: TGCAGTGCTATTCGGTTCGACGGGCAGCCCCAGCATTTT; CDR3aa: CSAIRFDGQPQHF
v_gene: TRBV6-2/TRBV6-3; j_gene: TRBJ2-2; abundance: once; d_gene: .; CDR3nt: TGTGCCAGCAGTTACTCGGAGGAGAACACCGGGGAGCTGTTTTTT; CDR3aa: CASSYSEENTGELFF
v_gene: TRBV11-1; j_gene: TRBJ2-1; abundance: .; d_gene: TRBD1; CDR3nt: TGTGCCAGCAGTCATGAAAAGACCCGGGACAGGGAACAGTTCTTC; CDR3aa: CASSHEKTRDREQFF
v_gene: TRBV30; j_gene: TRBJ1-2; abundance: medium-sized; d_gene: .; CDR3nt: TGTGCCTGGAGTCTAGGGGTCGGAGGCTATGGCTACACCTTC; CDR3aa: CAWSLGVGGYGYTF
v_gene: TRBV6-5; j_gene: TRBJ1-3; abundance: once; d_gene: .; CDR3nt: TGTGCCAGCTCGGACAGCTCTGGAAACACCATATATTTT; CDR3aa: CASSDSSGNTIYF
v_gene: TRBV6-2/TRBV6-3; j_gene: TRBJ2-5; abundance: .; d_gene: TRBD2; CDR3nt: TGTGCCAGCACCTTACGTAGGGGAGGGGAGGCCCAGTACTTC; CDR3aa: CASTLRRGGEAQYF
v_gene: TRBV20-1; j_gene: TRBJ1-5; abundance: .; d_gene: .; CDR3nt: TGCAGTGCTGAAGAAGGGGGTAGTACCAATCAGCCCCAGCATTTT; CDR3aa: CSAEEGGSTNQPQHF
v_gene: TRBV7-3; j_gene: TRBJ1-1; abundance: medium-sized; d_gene: .; CDR3nt: TGTGCCAGCAGCTCTAACGCGGACGGTTCTGAAGCTTTCTTT; CDR3aa: CASSSNADGSEAFF
v_gene: TRBV2; j_gene: TRBJ2-1; abundance: .; d_gene: .; CDR3nt: TGTGCCAGCAGTGAATTGGGGGCTGCCCTCCCGGATGAGCAGTTCTTC; CDR3aa: CASSELGAALPDEQFF